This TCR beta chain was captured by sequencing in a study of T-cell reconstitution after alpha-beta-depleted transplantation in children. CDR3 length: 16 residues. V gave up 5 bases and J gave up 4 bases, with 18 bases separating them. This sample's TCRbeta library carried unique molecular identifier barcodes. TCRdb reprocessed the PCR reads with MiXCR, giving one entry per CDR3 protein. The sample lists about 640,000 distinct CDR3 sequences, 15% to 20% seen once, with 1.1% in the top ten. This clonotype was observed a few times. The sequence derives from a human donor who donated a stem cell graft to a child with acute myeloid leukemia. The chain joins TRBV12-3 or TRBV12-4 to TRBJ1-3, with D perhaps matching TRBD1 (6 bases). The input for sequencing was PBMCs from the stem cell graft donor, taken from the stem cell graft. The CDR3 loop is CASSPRGGAWGNTIYF. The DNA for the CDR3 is TGTGCCAGCAGTCCCCGTGGGGGGGCCTGGGGAAACACCATATATTTT.